These T cell receptor beta chains were read from a single sample in a study of T cell responses to AZD1222 COVID-19 vaccine. Using immunoSEQ multiplex PCR, the repertoire was profiled, and TCRdb retains in-frame clones only, with some absent. The sample has some 94,000 clones; around 90% are singletons. The starting material was peripheral blood, obtained on day 0 of AZD1222 vaccination. These receptors were obtained from an adult in good health. The CDR3 runs from the conserved cysteine through the conserved F or W. D genes are given only for firm matches. Rows may omit the clone size; those that give it use once, few, many or a size class.

TRBV30	NA	NA	TRBJ2-7	CAWTTTGRVQYF	TGTGCCTGGACTACGACCGGTCGGGTGCAGTACTTC
TRBV6-1	TRBD1	NA	TRBJ2-1	CASSELGQGSQFF	TGTGCCAGCAGTGAATTGGGACAGGGGTCCCAGTTCTTC
TRBV7-2	NA	NA	TRBJ1-4	CASSLAGERLEKLFF	TGTGCCAGCAGCTTAGCAGGGGAGCGGTTAGAAAAACTGTTTTTT
TRBV11-2	NA	NA	TRBJ1-2	CASSHYGDQGGYTF	TGTGCCAGCAGCCATTATGGGGACCAGGGCGGCTACACCTTC
TRBV5-1	TRBD1	NA	TRBJ2-7	CASSLSQGATYEQYF	TGCGCCAGCAGCCTATCTCAGGGGGCAACCTACGAGCAGTACTTC
TRBV5-1	TRBD1	NA	TRBJ2-3	CASSSWTGTSTDTQYF	TGCGCCAGCAGCTCGTGGACAGGGACTAGCACAGATACGCAGTATTTT
TRBV4-1	TRBD2	NA	TRBJ2-4	CASSQPLAARGKNIQYF	TGCGCCAGCAGCCAACCTCTAGCGGCTCGGGGCAAAAACATTCAGTACTTC
TRBV10-3	NA	NA	TRBJ2-1	CAISEGTPHNEQFF	TGTGCCATCAGTGAAGGGACCCCACACAATGAGCAGTTCTTC
TRBV3-1/TRBV3-2	NA	NA	TRBJ1-1	CASTQGLSTEAFF	TGTGCCAGCACCCAGGGGCTCAGCACTGAAGCTTTCTTT
TRBV5-5	NA	few	TRBJ2-7	CASSHTVGVISYEQYF	TGTGCCAGCAGCCACACGGTAGGGGTCATCTCCTACGAGCAGTACTTC
TRBV19	NA	NA	TRBJ1-3	CASSSGNTIYF	TGTGCCTCCTCATCTGGAAACACCATATATTTT
TRBV6-4	NA	NA	TRBJ2-3	CASSDSVAGTDTQYF	TGTGCCAGCAGTGACTCGGTTGCGGGGACAGATACGCAGTATTTT
TRBV28	NA	NA	TRBJ1-1	CASSRPLNTEAFF	TGTGCCAGCAGCCGACCACTGAACACTGAAGCTTTCTTT
TRBV9	TRBD1	NA	TRBJ2-1	CASSVEGASYNEQFF	TGTGCCAGCAGCGTAGAGGGGGCTTCTTACAATGAGCAGTTCTTC
TRBV3-1/TRBV3-2	NA	NA	TRBJ2-7	CASSQVTHEQYF	TGTGCCAGCAGCCAAGTGACCCACGAGCAGTACTTC